This T cell receptor beta chain was captured by sequencing in a study of technical replicates of blood from a few donors. Clones were sequenced by immunoSEQ multiplex PCR, and TCRdb holds only the in-frame ones, with some missing. This sample has 72,000 or so clones, with around 95% found just once. Per the germline V gene, CDR1 is MRHNA and CDR2 is SNTAGT. Between the trimmed V and J ends, which lost 7 bases and 5 bases, there was a span of 9 bases. This CDR3 region has 11 residues. The gene calls are TRBV6-4 and TRBJ2-7; D gene ambiguous. Sequencing input: T cells isolated from PBMCs. The TCR sequence derives from a human donor in good health. The CDR3 DNA reads as TGTGCCAGCACCGAGAGGAACGAGCAGTACTTC. Its protein product is CASTERNEQYF.